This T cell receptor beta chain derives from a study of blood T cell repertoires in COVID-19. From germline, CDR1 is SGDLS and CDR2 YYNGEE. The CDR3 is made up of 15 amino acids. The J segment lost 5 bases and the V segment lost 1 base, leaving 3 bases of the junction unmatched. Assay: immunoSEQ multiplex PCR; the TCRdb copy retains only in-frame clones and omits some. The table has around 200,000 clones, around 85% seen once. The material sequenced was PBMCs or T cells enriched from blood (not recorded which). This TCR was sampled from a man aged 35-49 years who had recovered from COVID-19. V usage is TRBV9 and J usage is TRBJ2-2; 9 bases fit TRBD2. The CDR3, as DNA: TGTGCCAGCAGCGTATCAGCGGGAGGAACCGGGGAGCTGTTTTTT. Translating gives CASSVSAGGTGELFF.